This T cell receptor (beta chain) is drawn from a study of OX40 agonist ivuxolimab in advanced cancers. Study-level information: Every 2 weeks, patients got intravenous ivuxolimab at one of six dose levels (0.01-10 mg/kg). A history of anti-PD-1, anti-PD-L1 or anti-CTLA-4 therapy was acceptable, and 40% had some.

TCRdb's copy holds only in-frame clones and misses some; the assay was immunoSEQ multiplex PCR. In the table there are 70,000 or so clones, approximately 90% of which are singletons. The sequencing used CD4+ or CD8+ T cells sorted from blood, collected in a trial of the OX40 agonist ivuxolimab. This sequence was found in an adult with an advanced solid tumor such as melanoma, head and neck, liver or kidney cancer.

This chain's CDR3 is CATSRGVPRDEQYF. The CDR3 bases are TGTGCCACCAGCAGAGGGGTGCCGCGGGACGAGCAGTACTTC. This chain uses TRBV15 with TRBJ2-7; TRBD2 is a possible D gene (5 bases). The CDR3 length is 14 residues. The V gene's germline CDR1 is LNHNV and CDR2 YYDKDF (reference sequence). Trimming took off 1 base at V and 5 bases at J, with 12 bases between the two ends.